The rows below give T cell receptor beta chains drawn from one sample of a study of cytomegalovirus exposure and HLA in healthy donors. The data were produced by immunoSEQ multiplex PCR, yet TCRdb's version contains in-frame clones alone and is incomplete. The sample holds 100,000 to 120,000 clones; less than 85% are singletons and the top ten take roughly 8.2%. The sequenced material came from PBMCs. Source of these receptors: a man between 40 and 49 years old in good health and CMV-seropositive. The CDR3 runs from the conserved cysteine through the conserved F or W. D genes are given only for firm matches. Where a row states a size, it is once, few, many or the class of an expanded clone; other rows omit it.

- | TRBD1 | TRBJ2-7 | TRBV7-9 | CASSLDGQGSDEQYF | TGTGCCAGCAGCTTGGACGGACAGGGGAGCGACGAGCAGTACTTC
- | - | TRBJ1-5 | TRBV7-2 | CASSLWSGSNQPQHF | TGTGCCAGCAGCTTATGGTCAGGTAGCAATCAGCCCCAGCATTTT
- | - | TRBJ2-7 | TRBV6-5 | CASSYSTGPYEQYF | TGTGCCAGCAGTTACTCGACAGGACCCTACGAGCAGTACTTC
- | TRBD1 | TRBJ1-1 | TRBV27 | CASSLQGGNTEAFF | TGTGCCAGCAGTCTTCAGGGGGGGAACACTGAAGCTTTCTTT
once | - | TRBJ1-2 | TRBV30 | CAWSVGVLGDGYTF | TGTGCCTGGAGTGTAGGGGTCCTTGGGGATGGCTACACCTTC
few | - | TRBJ2-3 | TRBV6-5 | CASSLTLSTDTQYF | TGTGCCAGCAGTCTAACCCTTAGCACAGATACGCAGTATTTT
once | - | TRBJ1-5 | TRBV6-5 | CASRGRIDQPQHF | TGTGCCAGCAGGGGGAGAATTGATCAGCCCCAGCATTTT
few | - | TRBJ1-6 | TRBV4-3 | CASSQTLSSYNSPLHF | TGCGCCAGCAGCCAGACTCTCAGCTCCTATAATTCACCCCTCCACTTT
- | TRBD2 | TRBJ2-7 | TRBV6-6 | CASSYSPSGVSYEQYF | TGTGCCAGCAGTTACTCCCCTAGCGGAGTCTCCTACGAGCAGTACTTC
- | - | TRBJ1-2 | TRBV29-1 | CSVREQGNYGYTF | TGCAGCGTTCGTGAACAGGGAAACTATGGCTACACCTTC
- | TRBD1 | TRBJ2-1 | TRBV10-2 | CASRSMGTGQGFF | TGCGCCAGCAGATCCATGGGGACAGGTCAAGGTTTCTTC
- | TRBD2 | TRBJ2-3 | TRBV9 | CASSVSGSGDTDTQYF | TGTGCCAGCAGCGTCAGCGGGAGTGGGGACACAGATACGCAGTATTTT
few | TRBD1 | TRBJ1-2 | TRBV14 | CASSPLGQANYGYTF | TGTGCCAGCAGCCCCCTTGGACAGGCTAACTATGGCTACACCTTC
- | TRBD1 | TRBJ1-3 | TRBV6-5 | CASSRQGATMDTIYF | TGTGCCAGCAGCAGACAGGGGGCAACGATGGACACCATATATTTT
- | TRBD2 | TRBJ2-1 | TRBV7-2 | CASSSQREKYNEQFF | TGTGCCAGCAGCTCTCAGCGGGAAAAATACAATGAGCAGTTCTTC
- | - | TRBJ1-1 | TRBV7-8 | CASLRGGLNTEAFF | TGTGCCAGCCTTCGGGGAGGATTGAACACTGAAGCTTTCTTT
- | - | TRBJ2-7 | TRBV30 | CAWNRGGQINEQYF | TGTGCCTGGAACCGGGGTGGACAGATCAACGAGCAGTACTTC
- | - | TRBJ2-1 | TRBV28 | CASSKDRLLYNEQFF | TGTGCCAGCAGTAAGGACAGACTCCTCTACAATGAGCAGTTCTTC
once | TRBD1 | TRBJ1-1 | TRBV15 | CATSRQQGTEAFF | TGTGCCACCAGCAGGCAACAGGGGACTGAAGCTTTCTTT
- | - | TRBJ1-1 | TRBV29-1 | CSALQGWNTPREAFF | TGCAGCGCGTTACAGGGTTGGAACACGCCTAGAGAAGCTTTCTTT
- | TRBD2 | TRBJ2-1 | TRBV27 | CASSSRGLAGGNEQFF | TGTGCCAGCAGTTCCCGTGGACTAGCGGGAGGGAATGAGCAGTTCTTC
few | - | TRBJ2-1 | TRBV14 | CASSQAQGFYNEQFF | TGTGCCAGCAGCCAAGCCCAGGGGTTCTACAATGAGCAGTTCTTC
- | TRBD1 | TRBJ1-2 | TRBV7-9 | CASSRTPGQGVNYGYTF | TGTGCCAGCAGTCGAACCCCGGGACAGGGGGTAAACTATGGCTACACCTTC
once | - | TRBJ2-7 | TRBV2 | CASSAEYGQAGYEQYF | TGTGCCAGCAGTGCGGAATATGGGCAGGCTGGGTACGAGCAGTACTTC
- | - | TRBJ2-2 | TRBV30 | CAWSFEASGTGELFF | TGTGCCTGGAGTTTCGAGGCCTCGGGGACCGGGGAGCTGTTTTTT
- | - | TRBJ1-6 | TRBV2 | CASSSRLQGRTSPLHF | TGTGCCAGCAGCAGCCGCCTCCAGGGGAGAACTTCACCCCTCCACTTT
- | TRBD1 | TRBJ1-4 | TRBV10-3 | CAIARDRGNEKLFF | TGTGCCATCGCCCGGGACAGGGGTAATGAAAAACTGTTTTTT
- | TRBD1 | TRBJ2-5 | TRBV27 | CASSEGQGVGETQYF | TGTGCCAGCAGTGAGGGACAGGGCGTTGGGGAGACCCAGTACTTC